Presented here are 22 T cell receptor beta chains from one specimen sequenced in a study of CD8 T cells in ankylosing spondylitis. Points from the study as a whole: The study identified a TCR beta motif of 7 or 8 highly homologous variants that appeared characteristic of ankylosing spondylitis blood.

Each CDR3 protein gets one entry after TCRdb re-called the 5' RACE reads with MiXCR. The data hold 220,000 or so distinct CDR3 sequences, with about 18% observed a single time. No antigens are known for them. Material: blood, either unsorted or a sorted T cell fraction (not recorded which). The receptor set was obtained from a male donor with ankylosing spondylitis.

This clonotype was observed a few times. This rearrangement joins TRBV27 to TRBJ2-7, with TRBD2 matching over 10 bases. Germline trimming cut 0 bases from V and 3 bases from J; bases unmatched to any gene: 2. The CDR3 totals 15 residues. In germline, CDR1 is MNHEY, CDR2 SMNVEV (reference sequence). CDR3 in DNA: TGTGCCAGCAGTTTATCTAGCGGGGGGATCTACGAGCAGTACTTC. It yields the protein CASSLSSGGIYEQYF.

There are a few counts of this clonotype. The chain has TRBV12-3 or TRBV12-4 and TRBJ2-7; weak D call: TRBD1 (5 bases). V was shortened by 2 bases and J by 4 bases, with 9 bases between the two germline ends. The CDR3 length is 13 residues. The CDR3 DNA sequence: TGTGCCAGCAGTTTATCAGGGATTTACGAGCAGTACTTC. Translation: CASSLSGIYEQYF.

Only a few counts were recorded for this clonotype. The chain is built from TRBV7-8 and TRBJ1-5; the D is unclear. V lost 1 base and J lost 3, with 13 bases in between. The CDR3 loop spans 16 amino acids. Germline V gene data show CDR1 as SGHVS and CDR2 as FQNEAQ. In DNA, the CDR3 is TGTGCCAGCAGCTTAGTGGAGGCACGGGACAATCAGCCCCAGCATTTT. As protein: CASSLVEARDNQPQHF.

This clonotype came up a few times. V and J are TRBV2 and TRBJ1-1; D is perhaps TRBD1 (5 bases). V was cut by 0 bases and J by 0 bases, with 17 bases left in between. The CDR3 contains 18 residues. Per the germline V gene, CDR1 is SNHLY and CDR2 is FYNNEI. The CDR3 is CASSEAGRTGPMNTEAFF. The CDR3 nucleotides are TGTGCCAGCAGTGAAGCGGGCAGGACGGGACCTATGAACACTGAAGCTTTCTTT.

This rearrangement joins TRBV9 to TRBJ2-5, with D perhaps TRBD2 (5 bases). This CDR3 is built from 18 residues. V lost 0 bases to trimming and J lost 2 bases, with 20 bases between them. Germline V gene sequence: CDR1 SGDLS, CDR2 YYNGEE. This CDR3 is CASSVDLADDDVQETQYF. CDR3 bases: TGTGCCAGCAGCGTAGATCTAGCCGACGATGACGTACAAGAGACCCAGTACTTC.

This clonotype turned up a few times. The chain uses TRBV7-9 and TRBJ2-2; tentatively, D is TRBD1 or TRBD2 (6 bases each). In germline, CDR1 is SEHNR, CDR2 FQNEAQ (reference sequence). V was cut by 0 bases and J by 7 bases, with 12 bases left in between. This CDR3 spans 15 amino acids. The CDR3 reads CASSLARGLNGELFF. CDR3 in DNA: TGTGCCAGCAGCTTAGCCAGGGGACTGAACGGGGAGCTGTTTTTT.

The rearrangement links TRBV20-1 to TRBJ2-2; D is perhaps TRBD1 (5 bases). CDR1 and CDR2 (germline): DFQATT, SNEGSKA (reference sequence). The V and J ends lost 0 bases and 2 bases respectively, with 10 bases between them. CDR3 length: 15 residues. In DNA form, the CDR3 reads TGCAGTGCTAGAGATCTTCAGGGAAACACCGGGGAGCTGTTTTTT. It specifies CSARDLQGNTGELFF.

The chain recombines TRBV28 with TRBJ1-1, with D perhaps TRBD1 (5 bases). The CDR3 totals 15 residues. Germline assignment: CDR1 MDHEN and CDR2 SYDVKM. V was cut by 5 bases and J by 1 base, with 14 bases left in between. This chain's CDR3 is CASSPSVRGNTEAFF. CDR3 nucleotide sequence: TGTGCCAGCAGTCCCTCGGTTAGGGGGAACACTGAAGCTTTCTTT.

This clonotype was detected many times. The CDR3 DNA is TGTGCCAGCAGTTGGGGGTTGGGTAATTCACCCCTCCACTTT. Translating it yields CASSWGLGNSPLHF. The chain carries TRBV12-3 or TRBV12-4 and TRBJ1-6; TRBD1 is a possible D gene (5 bases). Trimming pared 4 bases from V and 6 bases from J, leaving 10 bases between. This CDR3 comprises 14 residues.

The CDR3 DNA reads as TGTGCCAGCAGCTTAGCTTGGCAGGAGTTTGACTATGGCTACACCTTC. This codes for CASSLAWQEFDYGYTF. This sequence joins TRBV7-9 and TRBJ1-2, with unresolved D. Trimming took off 0 bases at V and 3 bases at J, with 14 bases between the two ends. CDR1 and CDR2 (germline): SEHNR, FQNEAQ (reference sequence). The CDR3 sequence is 16 residues long.

This clonotype was observed a handful of times. J is TRBJ2-7 and V is TRBV7-8, with 8 bases matching TRBD1. The germline V gene has CDR1 SGHVS and CDR2 FQNEAQ. The CDR3 covers 16 residues. After removal of 0 bases from V and 7 bases from J, the junction contained 11 bases not matched to a gene. CDR3 DNA sequence: TGTGCCAGCAGCTTAGCCCAGGGGGCGAGAGGGAGGGAGCAGTACTTC. Amino acids: CASSLAQGARGREQYF.

Only a few counts were recorded for this clonotype. This chain connects TRBV9 to TRBJ2-3, with D unclear. The germline gives CDR1 SGDLS, CDR2 YYNGEE. Trimming removed 0 bases from V and 1 base from J, with 12 bases in between. The CDR3 extends over 16 amino acids. CDR3 nucleotides: TGTGCCAGCAGCGTAGGTCGATTCTCAGGCACAGATACGCAGTATTTT. It specifies CASSVGRFSGTDTQYF.

The rearrangement links TRBV29-1 to TRBJ2-7, with unresolved D. From germline, CDR1 is SQVTM and CDR2 ANQGSEA. This CDR3 is built from 12 residues. V was trimmed by 4 bases and J by 2 bases, leaving 9 bases between them. CDR3 DNA: TGCAGCGTTGGGTCCGGTCCCTACGAGCAGTACTTC. It is translated as CSVGSGPYEQYF.

The table lists this clonotype with a few counts. The V gene is TRBV7-6, the J gene TRBJ1-2; 10 bases agree with TRBD1. This CDR3 contains 14 residues. The ends lost 5 bases at V and 8 bases at J; junction bases unmatched: 8. Per the germline V gene, CDR1 is SGHVS and CDR2 is FNYEAQ. The CDR3 nucleotides read TGTGCCAGCAGCGCGGCCGGGACAGGGGACGGCTACACCTTC. Translating gives CASSAAGTGDGYTF. The full variable domain, in which reference TRBV7-6 and TRBJ1-2 provide the parts outside the CDR3, is GAGVSQSPRYKVTKRGQDVALRCDPISGHVSLYWYRQALGQGPEFLTYFNYEAQQDKSGLPNDRFSAERPEGSISTLTIQRTEQRDSAMYRCASSAAGTGDGYTFGSGTRLTVV.

This clonotype was detected only a few times. The chain has TRBV12-3 or TRBV12-4 and TRBJ2-5; a possible D gene is TRBD1 (5 bases). The CDR3 has 15 amino acids. Trimming cost V 6 bases and J 1 base, with 15 bases left between them. The CDR3 loop reads CASSTSQGSQETQYF. DNA for the CDR3: TGTGCCAGCAGCACTTCGCAGGGCAGCCAAGAGACCCAGTACTTC.

Ten or more counts support this clonotype. The chain uses TRBV12-3 or TRBV12-4 and TRBJ2-1; no firm D call. The CDR3 spans 16 residues. Trimming shortened V by 6 bases and J by 2 bases, and 17 bases separated the two germline ends. The CDR3 loop reads CASSPFLASTYNEQFF. CDR3 nucleotide sequence: TGTGCCAGCAGCCCCTTTTTGGCGTCGACCTACAATGAGCAGTTCTTC.

This clonotype appeared many times. The chain recombines TRBV10-1 with TRBJ2-3; a weak D match, TRBD2 (5 bases). Trimming took off 2 bases at V and 6 bases at J, with 15 bases between the two ends. The CDR3 totals 15 residues. The germline V gene encodes CDR1 WNHNN and CDR2 SYGVQD (reference sequence). The CDR3 reads CASSEELGPSDTQYF. The CDR3 nucleotides are TGCGCCAGCAGTGAGGAACTAGGGCCCTCGGATACGCAGTATTTT.

V gene TRBV29-1 combines with J gene TRBJ1-5; D might be TRBD1 (5 bases). From germline, CDR1 is SQVTM and CDR2 ANQGSEA. The ends were cut back, 6 bases at V and 0 bases at J, with 12 bases in the middle. This CDR3 contains 14 residues. CDR3 bases: TGCAGCGTCCAGGGAGAGAATAGCAATCAGCCCCAGCATTTT. Translating it yields CSVQGENSNQPQHF. The full variable domain, with the rest looked up from reference TRBV29-1 and TRBJ1-5, is SAVISQKPSRDICQRGTSLTIQCQVDSQVTMMFWYRQQPGQSLTLIATANQGSEATYESGFVIDKFPISRPNLTFSTLTVSNMSPEDSSIYLCSVQGENSNQPQHFGDGTRLSIL.

Ten or more counts support this clonotype. This sequence joins TRBV12-3 or TRBV12-4 and TRBJ2-2, with D possibly TRBD2 on 7 matching bases. Trimming took 4 bases from V and 5 from J, leaving 14 bases between them. The CDR3 loop spans 15 amino acids. The CDR3 nucleotides are TGTGCCAGCAGTTGGAGGGGGGGCCATACCGGGGAGCTGTTTTTT. Protein product: CASSWRGGHTGELFF.

This clonotype was seen only a few times. The gene calls are TRBV12-3 or TRBV12-4 and TRBJ2-5; D possibly matches TRBD1 or TRBD2 (5 bases each). V dropped 3 bases and J dropped 4 bases, with 15 bases sitting between them. The CDR3 is 15 amino acids. DNA of the CDR3: TGTGCCAGCAGTTTGGATTTAAGGGGACGAGAGACCCAGTACTTC. Protein: CASSLDLRGRETQYF.

As concerns this clonotype: One end of the junction is discordant with germline, which a read error may explain. The rearrangement uses TRBV6-5 and TRBJ2-7; TRBD1 might be the D (5 bases). Germline CDR1 MNHEY, CDR2 SVGAGI. This CDR3 region has 17 residues. CDR3 sequence (DNA): TGCGCCAGCAGTTCTTTACCTGTCTCTAGGGGATCCCACGAGCAGTACTTC. As protein: CASSSLPVSRGSHEQYF.

J is TRBJ1-1 and V is TRBV29-1; the match to TRBD1 covers 7 bases. V shed 7 bases and J 4 bases; nucleotides not matched to a gene: 9. Germline CDR1 and CDR2: SQVTM and ANQGSEA. The CDR3 totals 13 residues. The CDR3 nucleotides are TGCAGCGCTTCTGACAGGGCGGGCACTGAAGCTTTCTTT. Amino acid sequence: CSASDRAGTEAFF.